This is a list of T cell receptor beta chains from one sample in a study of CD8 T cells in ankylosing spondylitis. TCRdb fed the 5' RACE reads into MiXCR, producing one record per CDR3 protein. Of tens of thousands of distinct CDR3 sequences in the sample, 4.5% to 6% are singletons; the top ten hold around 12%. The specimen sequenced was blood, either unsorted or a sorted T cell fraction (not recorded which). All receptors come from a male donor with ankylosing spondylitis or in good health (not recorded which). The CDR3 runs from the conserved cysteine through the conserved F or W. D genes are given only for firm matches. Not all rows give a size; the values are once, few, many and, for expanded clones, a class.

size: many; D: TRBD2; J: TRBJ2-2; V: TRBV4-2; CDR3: CASSQLAVNTGELFF; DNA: TGTGCCAGCAGCCAACTAGCGGTGAACACCGGGGAGCTGTTTTTT
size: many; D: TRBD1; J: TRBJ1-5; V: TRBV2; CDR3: CATQGVGQPQHF; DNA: TGTGCCACCCAGGGGGTCGGCCAGCCCCAGCATTTT
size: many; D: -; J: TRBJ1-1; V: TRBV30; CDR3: CAWSVRGFTENTEAFF; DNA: TGTGCCTGGAGTGTACGGGGTTTTACTGAGAACACTGAAGCTTTCTTT
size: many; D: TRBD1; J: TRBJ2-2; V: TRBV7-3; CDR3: CASSSSRTGVTGELFF; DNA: TGTGCCAGCAGCTCATCCAGAACAGGGGTGACCGGGGAGCTGTTTTTT
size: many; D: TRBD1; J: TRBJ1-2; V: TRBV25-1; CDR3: CASARTGKDGYTF; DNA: TGTGCCAGCGCGAGGACAGGCAAGGATGGCTACACCTTC
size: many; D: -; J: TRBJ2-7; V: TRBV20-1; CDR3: CSARLSYEQYF; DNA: TGCAGTGCTAGACTTTCCTACGAGCAGTACTTC
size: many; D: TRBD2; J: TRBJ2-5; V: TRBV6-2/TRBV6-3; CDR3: CASSRGLAEETQYF; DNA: TGTGCCAGCAGCCGAGGACTAGCGGAAGAGACCCAGTACTTC
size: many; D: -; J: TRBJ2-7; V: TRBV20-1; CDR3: CSAKVGGPNYF; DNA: TGCAGTGCTAAAGTAGGTGGGCCGAATTACTTC
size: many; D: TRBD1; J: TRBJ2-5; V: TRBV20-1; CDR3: CSASGGQGTQTQYF; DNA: TGCAGTGCTAGTGGGGGACAGGGGACCCAGACCCAGTACTTC
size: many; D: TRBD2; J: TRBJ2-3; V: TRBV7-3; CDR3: CASSLSGGATDTQYF; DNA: TGTGCCAGCAGCTTGAGCGGGGGGGCTACAGATACGCAGTATTTT
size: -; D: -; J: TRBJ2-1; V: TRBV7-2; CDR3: CASGDWISDEQFF; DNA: TGTGCCAGCGGCGACTGGATCAGCGATGAGCAGTTCTTC
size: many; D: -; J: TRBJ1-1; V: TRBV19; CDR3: CASSIDRGYTEAFF; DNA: TGTGCCAGTAGTATAGATCGGGGATACACTGAAGCTTTCTTT
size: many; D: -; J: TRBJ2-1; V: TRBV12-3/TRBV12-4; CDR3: CASSLVENEQFF; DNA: TGTGCCAGCAGTTTAGTGGAAAATGAGCAGTTCTTC
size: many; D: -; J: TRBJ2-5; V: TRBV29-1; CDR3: CSVRVLGSKYF; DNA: TGCAGCGTTCGTGTATTGGGCAGCAAGTACTTC
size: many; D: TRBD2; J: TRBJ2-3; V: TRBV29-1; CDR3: CSVEGTSGTSTDTQYF; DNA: TGCAGCGTCGAGGGGACTAGCGGAACTAGCACAGATACGCAGTATTTT
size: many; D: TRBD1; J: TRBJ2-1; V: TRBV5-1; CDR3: CASSLIGTGSNEQFF; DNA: TGCGCCAGCAGCTTAATCGGGACAGGCTCAAATGAGCAGTTCTTC